This passage covers 21 T cell receptor beta chains from one sample sequenced in a study of human T cells and chemical hapten exposure. The time point was: patch test 2, 6 weeks after DPC sensitization. The treatment is: therapeutic diphenylcyclopropenone sensitization with weekly scalp DPC. TCRdb recomputed calls from the RACE reads with MiXCR, one row per CDR3 protein. This sample has approximately 91,000 distinct CDR3 sequences; 9.5% to 13% occur once, and the top ten carry 1.6%. Sequencing used whole blood, obtained in connection with sensitization to the hapten diphenylcyclopropenone (DPC). These receptors were taken from a man younger than 30 with alopecia areata. Some clones in this sample may be carry-over from other donors' samples.

This clonotype was counted many times. This chain uses TRBV11-2 with TRBJ1-3; D not resolved. The CDR3 is made up of 16 amino acids. V shed 4 bases and J shed 3 bases, with 16 bases lying between them. The germline CDR1 and CDR2 sequences are SGHAT and FQNNGV. The CDR3 bases are TGTGCCAGCAGCTCATTAAAAGGCGTTGGTGGAAACACCATATATTTT. It translates to CASSSLKGVGGNTIYF.

V usage is TRBV10-2 and J usage is TRBJ2-1; D is ambiguous. This CDR3 comprises 13 residues. Germline assignment: CDR1 WSHSY and CDR2 SAAADI. Between the trimmed V and J ends, which lost 6 bases and 0 bases, there was a span of 6 bases. The CDR3 bases are TGCGCCAGCAGGGAAAGCTCCTACAATGAGCAGTTCTTC. Amino acids: CASRESSYNEQFF.

This clonotype has at least ten counts. The chain joins TRBV18 to TRBJ1-1, with 8 bases fitting TRBD1. Trimming took 3 bases from V and 5 from J; bases not matched to a gene: 11. CDR3 size: 16 residues. Per the germline V gene, CDR1 is KGHSH and CDR2 is LQKENI. In DNA, the CDR3 is TGTGCCAGCTCACCCATTACAGGGGGGGCAGAGACTGAAGCTTTCTTT. Protein sequence: CASSPITGGAETEAFF.

This clonotype came up many times. The chain uses TRBV12-5 and TRBJ2-3, with D possibly TRBD1 on 5 matching bases. The germline gives CDR1 LGHNT, CDR2 FRNRAP. With 7 bases removed from V and 1 base from J, the gap between germline ends came to 18 bases. This CDR3 contains 16 residues. CDR3 protein: CASALRGYGGTDTQYF. CDR3 sequence (DNA): TGTGCTAGTGCCCTAAGGGGCTACGGCGGCACAGATACGCAGTATTTT.

The rearrangement joins TRBV4-3 to TRBJ2-2; D uncertain. Germline V CDR1 and CDR2: LGHNA, YSLEER. V was clipped by 1 base and J by 4 bases, with 10 bases between them. CDR3 size: 15 residues. This CDR3 reads CASSQATSATGELFF. For the CDR3, the DNA is TGCGCCAGCAGCCAAGCTACCAGCGCCACCGGGGAGCTGTTTTTT.

This clonotype has more than one count but fewer than ten. The chain recombines TRBV28 with TRBJ1-3; D may be TRBD1 (6 bases). V lost 6 bases and J 4 bases, leaving 16 bases between the germline ends. This CDR3 is 15 amino acids long. From germline, CDR1 is MDHEN and CDR2 SYDVKM. The CDR3 nucleotides read TGTGCCAGCAGGTCCACAGGGTTTGGAGGAAACACCATATATTTT. Translation: CASRSTGFGGNTIYF.

The chain joins TRBV7-3 to TRBJ2-2; D not certain. Germline values: CDR1 SGHTA, CDR2 FQGTGA. Trimming removed 5 bases at V and 2 bases at J, with 9 bases between. The CDR3 length is 14 residues. CDR3 in amino acids: CASSRTQNTGELFF. The CDR3, as DNA: TGTGCCAGCAGCCGCACACAAAACACCGGGGAGCTGTTTTTT.

CDR3 loop: CSFHSTDTQYF. The CDR3 bases are TGCAGTTTCCACTCGACAGATACGCAGTATTTT. This chain uses TRBV20-1 with TRBJ2-3; D remains unclear. This CDR3 has 11 residues. Trimming stripped 8 bases from V and 3 bases from J, with 9 bases between. The germline CDR1 and CDR2 sequences are DFQATT and SNEGSKA (reference sequence).

This clonotype was seen ten or more times. The CDR3 DNA is TGTGCCACCAGCAGAGCGCGACAGAATAGCAATCAGCCCCAGCATTTT. Amino acids: CATSRARQNSNQPQHF. The V gene is TRBV15, the J gene TRBJ1-5, with D possibly being TRBD1 (5 bases). CDR1 and CDR2 (germline): LNHNV, YYDKDF (reference sequence). This CDR3 is 16 amino acids long. Between the trimmed V and J ends, which lost 1 base and 0 bases, there was a span of 10 bases.

V gene TRBV7-2 combines with J gene TRBJ2-5; D is ambiguous. V was cut by 0 bases and J by 4 bases, with 9 bases left in between. CDR3 length: 14 residues. Germline V CDR1 and CDR2: SGHTA, FQGNSA. The CDR3 loop reads CASSLALTGETQYF. The CDR3 nucleotides are TGTGCCAGCAGCTTAGCGCTAACGGGAGAGACCCAGTACTTC. Complete variable domain (other parts from reference TRBV7-2 and TRBJ2-5): GAGVSQSPSNKVTEKGKDVELRCDPISGHTALYWYRQSLGQGLEFLIYFQGNSAPDKSGLPSDRFSAERTGGSVSTLTIQRTQQEDSAVYLCASSLALTGETQYFGPGTRLLVL.

A note on this clonotype: Germline and junction disagree at one end, which may indicate a read error. The J gene is TRBJ1-1, the V gene TRBV9; D perhaps matches TRBD1 (6 bases). This CDR3 comprises 17 residues. Looked up from germline, CDR1 is SGDLS and CDR2 is YYNGEE. The CDR3 here is CASSASPGGLINIEAFF. CDR3 in DNA: TGTGCCAGCAGCGCCTCCCCGGGGGGGCTGATCAACATTGAAGCTTTCTTT.

V gene TRBV19 combines with J gene TRBJ1-5; D is unresolved. This CDR3 is 16 amino acids long. Trimming took off 3 bases at V and 0 bases at J, with 12 bases between the two ends. Per the germline V gene, CDR1 is LNHDA and CDR2 is SQIVND (reference sequence). This CDR3 reads CASSIRPDYSNQPQHF. The CDR3 coding sequence is TGTGCCAGTAGTATCCGGCCAGATTATAGCAATCAGCCCCAGCATTTT.

This chain connects TRBV2 to TRBJ1-2; TRBD1 agrees at 11 bases. The CDR3 totals 13 residues. Losses at the gene ends were 8 bases for V and 1 base for J; bases not matched to a gene: 0. Germline-derived CDR1 and CDR2 are SNHLY and FYNNEI. The CDR3: CASGTGGNYGYTF. CDR3 nucleotide sequence: TGTGCCAGCGGGACAGGGGGTAACTATGGCTACACCTTC.

A few counts support this clonotype. V gene TRBV6-5 combines with J gene TRBJ2-7, with a tentative D call TRBD1 (6 bases). Germline lookup yields CDR1 MNHEY and CDR2 SVGAGI. The CDR3 covers 14 residues. Trimming pared 6 bases from V and 4 bases from J, leaving 16 bases between. CDR3 residues: CASRRTVLFYEQYV. In nucleotides, the CDR3 is TGTGCCAGCAGAAGGACAGTCCTATTTTACGAGCAGTACGTC.

This clonotype was seen repeatedly, ten times or more. The chain couples TRBV3-2 to TRBJ2-7; TRBD2, the D gene given by the table, was not confirmed from the DNA. TRBV3-2 is reported as a pseudogene. This CDR3 region has 14 residues. In DNA, the CDR3 is TGTGCCAGCAGCGAGGGACTCAACTGGGGGGAGCAGTACGTC. Its translation is CASSEGLNWGEQYV.

The rearrangement links TRBV12-3 or TRBV12-4 to TRBJ1-5, with D possibly being TRBD1 (5 bases). V was clipped by 5 bases and J by 1 base, with 12 bases between them. The CDR3 runs to 15 residues. CDR3 nucleotides: TGTGCCAGCAGTCCGATGACAGAAAGCAATCAGCCCCAGCATTTT. Amino acids: CASSPMTESNQPQHF.

The chain couples TRBV4-2 to TRBJ2-1; no reliable D call. The length of the CDR3 is 17 residues. Per the germline V gene, CDR1 is LGHNA and CDR2 is YNFKEQ. Trimming took off 4 bases at V and 0 bases at J, with 16 bases between the two ends. The CDR3 DNA follows: TGTGCCAGCAGCCCACAGCCCTCTAGGAGCTCCTACAATGAGCAGTTCTTC. It encodes CASSPQPSRSSYNEQFF.

V and J are TRBV6-6 and TRBJ1-4, with 9 bases matching TRBD1. V lost 3 bases, J lost 8 bases, and 10 bases stayed unmatched. The CDR3 runs to 16 residues. Germline values: CDR1 MNHNY, CDR2 SVGAGI (reference sequence). The CDR3, as DNA: TGTGCCAGCAGTTATTATCGGACAGGGACAGGGGAAAAACTGTTTTTT. Encoded protein: CASSYYRTGTGEKLFF.

The chain couples TRBV6-2 or TRBV6-3 to TRBJ2-7; no clear D. The CDR3 contains 12 residues. The germline gives CDR1 MNHEY, CDR2 SVGEGT. Trimming pared 8 bases from V and 0 bases from J, leaving 8 bases between. CDR3: CASGFASYEQYV. CDR3 DNA: TGTGCCAGCGGCTTCGCCTCCTACGAGCAGTACGTC.

This clonotype was seen many times. This chain joins TRBV20-1 and TRBJ2-3, with a weak D call TRBD1 (6 bases). The CDR3 consists of 15 residues. Deletions cut 1 base from V and 4 bases from J, with 15 bases between. Germline CDR1 reads DFQATT; CDR2 reads SNEGSKA (reference sequence). CDR3 protein: CSARAPRGRPDTQYF. The CDR3 region has the DNA TGCAGTGCTAGAGCTCCCAGGGGACGACCAGATACGCAGTATTTT.

The sample holds many counts of this clonotype. The chain carries TRBV6-5 and TRBJ1-5; D might be TRBD1 (6 bases). CDR3 size: 17 residues. V lost 6 bases, J lost 0 bases, and 18 bases lay in between. Germline loops: CDR1 MNHEY, CDR2 SVGAGI. DNA of the CDR3: TGTGCCAGCAGGCCCTACGGGACACCTTATAGCAATCAGCCCCAGCATTTT. This encodes CASRPYGTPYSNQPQHF.